This T cell receptor (beta chain) was observed in a study of blood T cell repertoires in COVID-19. Generated by immunoSEQ multiplex PCR, the TCRdb table keeps only in-frame clones and is missing some. The top ten hold around 6.1% of the sample, which has tens of thousands of clones, 75% to 90% seen once. CDR3 length: 16 residues. Trimming removed 5 bases from V and 6 bases from J, with 23 bases in between. Germline CDR1 is SGHVS and CDR2 is FQNEAQ. The rearrangement uses TRBV7-8 and TRBJ2-7, with D possibly matching TRBD2 (6 bases). The TCR was taken from a man aged 50-59 years with active COVID-19. Input material: peripheral blood. CDR3 DNA sequence: TGTGCCAGCAGCGGACTCCAGGCTAGCGCGTTTTTCGAGCAGTACTTC. Its translation: CASSGLQASAFFEQYF.